This section outlines one TCR beta chain sequence together with its context. Per the authors' pipeline: For nucleated cells, counts were estimated from reference gene primer amplification. Sequencing used immunoSEQ multiplex PCR; TCRdb keeps in-frame clones, though not all of them. The V and J calls and clone size were taken over from that table, and D and trimming were inferred from the DNA. The sample has nearly 250,000 clones; 90% are singletons. This sample was included in a study of blood T cell repertoires in COVID-19. V trimming: 4 bases; J trimming: 6 bases; junction bases outside the gene matches: 8. Germline CDR1 and CDR2: SGHRS and YFSETQ. This CDR3 comprises 15 residues.

V and J are TRBV5-1 and TRBJ1-4, with 8 bases fitting TRBD1. The specimen was PBMCs or T cells enriched from blood (not recorded which). The source is a man aged 50-60 years who had been exposed to COVID-19. The CDR3 DNA reads TGCGCCAGCAGCCCCAGGACAGGGAGGGATGAAAAACTGTTTTTT. This sequence encodes CASSPRTGRDEKLFF.